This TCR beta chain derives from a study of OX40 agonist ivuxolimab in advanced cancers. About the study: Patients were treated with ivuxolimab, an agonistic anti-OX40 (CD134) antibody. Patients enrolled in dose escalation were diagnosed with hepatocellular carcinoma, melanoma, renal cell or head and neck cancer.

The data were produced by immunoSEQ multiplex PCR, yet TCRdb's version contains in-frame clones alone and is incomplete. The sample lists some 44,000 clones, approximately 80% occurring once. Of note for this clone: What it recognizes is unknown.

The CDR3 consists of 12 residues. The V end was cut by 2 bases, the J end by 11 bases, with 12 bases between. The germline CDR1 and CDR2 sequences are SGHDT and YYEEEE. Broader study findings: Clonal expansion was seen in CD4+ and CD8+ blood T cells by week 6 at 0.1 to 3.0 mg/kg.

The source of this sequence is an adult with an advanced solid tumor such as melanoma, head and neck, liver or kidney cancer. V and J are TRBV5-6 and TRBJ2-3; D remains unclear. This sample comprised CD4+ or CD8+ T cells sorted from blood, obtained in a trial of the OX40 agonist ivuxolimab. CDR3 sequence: CASSFLLLEQYF. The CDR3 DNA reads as TGTGCCAGCAGCTTTCTACTCCTAGAGCAGTATTTT.